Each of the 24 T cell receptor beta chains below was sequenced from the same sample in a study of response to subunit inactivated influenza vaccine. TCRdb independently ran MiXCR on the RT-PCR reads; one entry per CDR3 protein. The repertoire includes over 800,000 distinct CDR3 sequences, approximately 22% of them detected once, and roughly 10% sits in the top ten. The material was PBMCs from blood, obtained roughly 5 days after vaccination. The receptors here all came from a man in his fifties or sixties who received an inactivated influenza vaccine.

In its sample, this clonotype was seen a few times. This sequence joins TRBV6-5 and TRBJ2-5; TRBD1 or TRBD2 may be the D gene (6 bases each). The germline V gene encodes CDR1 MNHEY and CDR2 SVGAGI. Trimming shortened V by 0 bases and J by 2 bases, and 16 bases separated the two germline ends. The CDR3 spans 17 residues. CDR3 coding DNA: TGTGCCAGCAGTTACTCGGCTTGGGGGGCCTTACAAGAGACCCAGTACTTC. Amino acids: CASSYSAWGALQETQYF.

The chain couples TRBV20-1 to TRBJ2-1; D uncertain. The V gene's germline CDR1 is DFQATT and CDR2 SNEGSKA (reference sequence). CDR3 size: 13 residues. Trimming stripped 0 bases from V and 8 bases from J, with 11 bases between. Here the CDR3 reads CSARDRLVDEQFF. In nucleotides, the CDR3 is TGCAGTGCTAGAGATCGGCTAGTTGATGAGCAGTTCTTC.

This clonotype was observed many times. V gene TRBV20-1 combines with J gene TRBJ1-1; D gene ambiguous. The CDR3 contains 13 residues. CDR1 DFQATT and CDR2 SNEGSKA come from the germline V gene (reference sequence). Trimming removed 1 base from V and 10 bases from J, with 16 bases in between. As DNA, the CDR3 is TGCAGTGCTAGAGGCCTAGCTACCCTCCGAGCTTTCTTT. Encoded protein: CSARGLATLRAFF.

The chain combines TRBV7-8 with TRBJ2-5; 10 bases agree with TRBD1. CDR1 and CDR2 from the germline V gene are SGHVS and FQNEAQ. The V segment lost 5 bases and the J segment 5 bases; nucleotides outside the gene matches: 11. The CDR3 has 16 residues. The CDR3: CASSLTRTGGVETQYF. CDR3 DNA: TGTGCCAGCAGCCTAACCCGGACAGGGGGAGTCGAGACCCAGTACTTC.

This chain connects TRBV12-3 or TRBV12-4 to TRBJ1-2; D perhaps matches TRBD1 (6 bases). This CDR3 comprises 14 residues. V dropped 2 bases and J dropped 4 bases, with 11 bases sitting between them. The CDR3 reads CASSLRGTAYGYTF. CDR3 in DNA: TGTGCCAGCAGTTTAAGGGGGACGGCCTATGGCTACACCTTC.

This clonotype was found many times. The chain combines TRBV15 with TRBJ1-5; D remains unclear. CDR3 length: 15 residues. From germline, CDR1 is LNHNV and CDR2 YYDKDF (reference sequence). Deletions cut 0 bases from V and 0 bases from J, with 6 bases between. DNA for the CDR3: TGTGCCACCAGCAGAGATCCGGGTAGCAATCAGCCCCAGCATTTT. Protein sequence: CATSRDPGSNQPQHF.

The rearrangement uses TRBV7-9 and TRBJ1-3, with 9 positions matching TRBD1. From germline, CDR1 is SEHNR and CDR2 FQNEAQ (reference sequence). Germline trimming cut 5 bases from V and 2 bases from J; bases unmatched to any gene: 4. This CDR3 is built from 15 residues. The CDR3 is CASSRDRVAGNTIYF. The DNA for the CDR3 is TGTGCCAGCAGCCGGGACAGGGTCGCTGGAAACACCATATATTTT.

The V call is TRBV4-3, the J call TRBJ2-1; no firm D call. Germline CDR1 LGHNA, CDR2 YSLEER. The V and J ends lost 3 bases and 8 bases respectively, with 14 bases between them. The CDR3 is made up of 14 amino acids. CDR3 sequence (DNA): TGCGCCAGCAGCCAGGATTGGGAAGACTATGAGCAGTTCTTC. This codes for CASSQDWEDYEQFF.

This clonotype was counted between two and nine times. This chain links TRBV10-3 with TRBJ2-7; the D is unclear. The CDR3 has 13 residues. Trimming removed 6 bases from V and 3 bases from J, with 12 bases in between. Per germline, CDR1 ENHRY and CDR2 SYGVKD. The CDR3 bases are TGTGCCATCAGCCCCTACCGTCTCTACGAGCAGTACTTC. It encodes CAISPYRLYEQYF.

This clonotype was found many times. In DNA, the CDR3 is TGTGCCAGCAGGGCTAGCGGTCAAGAGACCCAGTACTTC. Encoded protein: CASRASGQETQYF. The rearrangement uses TRBV6-2 or TRBV6-3 and TRBJ2-5; 7 positions agree with TRBD2. J gave up 2 bases and V 6 bases, and 3 bases lay outside the gene matches. The CDR3 is 13 residues long. Germline CDR1 MNHEY, CDR2 SVGEGT.

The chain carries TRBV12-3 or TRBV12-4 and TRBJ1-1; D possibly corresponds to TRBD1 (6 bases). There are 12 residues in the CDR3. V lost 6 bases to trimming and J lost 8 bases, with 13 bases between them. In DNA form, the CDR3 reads TGTGCCAGCAGCCCCGGGGGGGCAGAAGCTTTCTTT. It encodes CASSPGGAEAFF.

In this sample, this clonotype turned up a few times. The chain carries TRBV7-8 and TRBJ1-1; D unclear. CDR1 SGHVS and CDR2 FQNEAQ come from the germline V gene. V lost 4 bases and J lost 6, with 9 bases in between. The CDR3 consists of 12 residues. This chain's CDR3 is CASSSSPAEAFF. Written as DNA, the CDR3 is TGTGCCAGCAGCTCGTCCCCGGCTGAAGCTTTCTTT. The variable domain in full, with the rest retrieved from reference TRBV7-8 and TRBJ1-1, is GAGVSQSPRYKVAKRGQDVALRCDPISGHVSLFWYQQALGQGPEFLTYFQNEAQLDKSGLPSDRFFAERPEGSVSTLKIQRTQQEDSAVYLCASSSSPAEAFFGQGTRLTVV.

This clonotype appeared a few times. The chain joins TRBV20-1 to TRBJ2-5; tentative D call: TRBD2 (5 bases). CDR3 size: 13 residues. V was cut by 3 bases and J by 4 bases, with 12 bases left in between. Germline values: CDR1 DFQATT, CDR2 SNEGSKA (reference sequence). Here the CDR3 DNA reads TGCAGTGCTAGGGGGAGCCAAGGAGAGACCCAGTACTTC. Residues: CSARGSQGETQYF.

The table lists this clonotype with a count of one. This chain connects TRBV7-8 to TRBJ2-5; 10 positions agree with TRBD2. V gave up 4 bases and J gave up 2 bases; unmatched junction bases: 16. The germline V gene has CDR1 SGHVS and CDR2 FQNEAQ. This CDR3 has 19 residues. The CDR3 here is CASSSETLYLSGGQETQYF. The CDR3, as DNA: TGTGCCAGCAGCTCCGAGACTTTATACCTTAGCGGGGGGCAAGAGACCCAGTACTTC. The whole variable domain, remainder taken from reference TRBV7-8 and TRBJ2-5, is GAGVSQSPRYKVAKRGQDVALRCDPISGHVSLFWYQQALGQGPEFLTYFQNEAQLDKSGLPSDRFFAERPEGSVSTLKIQRTQQEDSAVYLCASSSETLYLSGGQETQYFGPGTRLLVL.

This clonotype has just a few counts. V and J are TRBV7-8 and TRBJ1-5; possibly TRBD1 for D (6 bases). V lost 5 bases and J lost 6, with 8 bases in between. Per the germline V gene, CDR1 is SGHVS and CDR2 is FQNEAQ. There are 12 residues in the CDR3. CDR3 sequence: CASSMTGQPQHF. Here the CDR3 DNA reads TGTGCCAGCAGCATGACAGGTCAGCCCCAGCATTTT.

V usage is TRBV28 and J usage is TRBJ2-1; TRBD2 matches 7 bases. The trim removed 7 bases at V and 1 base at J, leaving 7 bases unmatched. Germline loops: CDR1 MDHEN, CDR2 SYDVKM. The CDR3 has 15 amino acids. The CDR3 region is CASTPAGISYNEQFF. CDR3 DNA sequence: TGTGCCAGCACCCCAGCGGGGATTTCCTACAATGAGCAGTTCTTC. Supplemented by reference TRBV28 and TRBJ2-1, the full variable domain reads DVKVTQSSRYLVKRTGEKVFLECVQDMDHENMFWYRQDPGLGLRLIYFSYDVKMKEKGDIPEGYSVSREKKERFSLILESASTNQTSMYLCASTPAGISYNEQFFGPGTRLTVL.

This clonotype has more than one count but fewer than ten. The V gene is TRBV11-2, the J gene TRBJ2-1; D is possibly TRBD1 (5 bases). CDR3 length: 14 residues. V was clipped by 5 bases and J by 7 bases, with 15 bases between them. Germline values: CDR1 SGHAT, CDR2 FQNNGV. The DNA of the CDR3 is TGTGCCAGCAGCCCTGACCTAGGGGCAAATGAGCAGTTCTTC. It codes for CASSPDLGANEQFF. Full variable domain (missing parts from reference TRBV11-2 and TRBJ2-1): EAGVAQSPRYKIIEKRQSVAFWCNPISGHATLYWYQQILGQGPKLLIQFQNNGVVDDSQLPKDRFSAERLKGVDSTLKIQPAKLEDSAVYLCASSPDLGANEQFFGPGTRLTVL.

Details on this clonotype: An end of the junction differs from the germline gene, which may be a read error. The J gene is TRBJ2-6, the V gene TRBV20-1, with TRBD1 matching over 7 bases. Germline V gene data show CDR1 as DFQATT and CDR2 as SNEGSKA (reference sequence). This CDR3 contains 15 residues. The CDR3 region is CCANRGSSGANVLTF. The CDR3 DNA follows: TGCTGTGCTAACAGGGGAAGCTCTGGGGCCAACGTCCTGACTTTC.

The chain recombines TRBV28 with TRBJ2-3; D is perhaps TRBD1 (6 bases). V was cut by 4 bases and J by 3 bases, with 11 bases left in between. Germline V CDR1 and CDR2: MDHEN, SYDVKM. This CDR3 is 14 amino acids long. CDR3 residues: CASSWWGQTDTQYF. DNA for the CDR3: TGTGCCAGCAGTTGGTGGGGGCAGACAGATACGCAGTATTTT.

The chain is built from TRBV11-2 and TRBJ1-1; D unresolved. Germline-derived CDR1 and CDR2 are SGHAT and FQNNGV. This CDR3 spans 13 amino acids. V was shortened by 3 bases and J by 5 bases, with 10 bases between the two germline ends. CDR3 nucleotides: TGTGCCAGCAGCTTCGCAACAGAAACTGAAGCTTTCTTT. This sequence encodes CASSFATETEAFF.

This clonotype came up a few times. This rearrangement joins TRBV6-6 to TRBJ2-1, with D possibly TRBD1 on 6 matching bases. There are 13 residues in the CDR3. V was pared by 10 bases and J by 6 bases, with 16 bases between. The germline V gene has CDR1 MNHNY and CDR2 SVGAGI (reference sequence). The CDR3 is CATSRGGPNEQFF. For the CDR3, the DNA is TGTGCCACCTCCAGGGGTGGGCCCAATGAGCAGTTCTTC.

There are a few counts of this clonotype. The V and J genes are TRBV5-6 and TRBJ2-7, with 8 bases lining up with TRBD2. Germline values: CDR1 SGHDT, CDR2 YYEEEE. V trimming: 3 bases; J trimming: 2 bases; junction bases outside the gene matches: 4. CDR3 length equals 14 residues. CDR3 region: CASSSLREAYEQYF. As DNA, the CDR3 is TGTGCCAGCAGCTCGTTGCGGGAGGCCTACGAGCAGTACTTC.

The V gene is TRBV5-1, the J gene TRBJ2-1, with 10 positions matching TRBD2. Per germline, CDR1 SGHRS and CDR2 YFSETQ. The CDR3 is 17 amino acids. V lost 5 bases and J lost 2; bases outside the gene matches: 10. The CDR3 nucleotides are TGCGCCAGCAGGGCTAGCGGGGGCGGTGGGCCCTACAATGAGCAGTTCTTC. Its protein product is CASRASGGGGPYNEQFF. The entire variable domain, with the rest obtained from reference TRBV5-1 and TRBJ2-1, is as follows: KAGVTQTPRYLIKTRGQQVTLSCSPISGHRSVSWYQQTPGQGLQFLFEYFSETQRNKGNFPGRFSGRQFSNSRSEMNVSTLELGDSALYLCASRASGGGGPYNEQFFGPGTRLTVL.

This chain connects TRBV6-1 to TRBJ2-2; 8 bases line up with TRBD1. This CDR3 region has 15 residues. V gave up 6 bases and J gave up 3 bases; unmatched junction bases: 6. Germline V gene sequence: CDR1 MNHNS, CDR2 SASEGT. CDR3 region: CASRTTGGYTGELFF. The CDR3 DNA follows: TGTGCCAGCAGGACTACAGGGGGATACACCGGGGAGCTGTTTTTT.